What follows describes a single T cell receptor beta chain. Germline V gene sequence: CDR1 LGHNA, CDR2 YNFKEQ. The CDR3 is 17 residues long. The ends lost 3 bases at V and 6 bases at J; junction bases unmatched: 9. In the original processing: For nucleated cells, counts were estimated from reference gene primer amplification. The assay was immunoSEQ multiplex PCR, and TCRdb's table has in-frame clones only and misses some. That table furnishes V, J and clone size, whereas the DNA furnished D and trimming. The top ten clones hold 27% of a sample with 120,000 or so clones, less than 90% of them seen once. These data belong to a study of blood T cell repertoires in COVID-19. For the study at large: The cDNA or gDNA used as material had been derived from T cells, B-cell-depleted T cells, or PBMCs.

The receptor comes from a woman aged 80 or over with acute or convalescent COVID-19. The sequenced sample was peripheral blood. The chain joins TRBV4-2 to TRBJ1-5; TRBD1 agrees at 12 bases. CDR3 loop: CASSQLGTGGLGQPQHF. As DNA, the CDR3 is TGTGCCAGCAGCCAGCTGGGGACAGGGGGCTTGGGTCAGCCCCAGCATTTT.